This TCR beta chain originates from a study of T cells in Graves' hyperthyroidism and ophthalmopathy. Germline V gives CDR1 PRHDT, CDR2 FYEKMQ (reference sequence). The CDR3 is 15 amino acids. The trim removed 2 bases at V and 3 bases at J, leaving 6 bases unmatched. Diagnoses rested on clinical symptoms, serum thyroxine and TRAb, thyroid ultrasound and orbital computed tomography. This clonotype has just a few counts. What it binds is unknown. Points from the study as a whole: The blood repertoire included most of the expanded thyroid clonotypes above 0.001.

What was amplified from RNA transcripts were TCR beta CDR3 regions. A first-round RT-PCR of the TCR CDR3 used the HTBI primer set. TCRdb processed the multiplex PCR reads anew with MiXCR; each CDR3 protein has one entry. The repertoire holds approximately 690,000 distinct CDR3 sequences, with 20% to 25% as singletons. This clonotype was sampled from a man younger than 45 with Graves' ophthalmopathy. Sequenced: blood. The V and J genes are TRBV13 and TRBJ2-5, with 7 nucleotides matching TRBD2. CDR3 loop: CASSLIGGMKETQYF. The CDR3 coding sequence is TGTGCCAGCAGCTTAATCGGGGGGATGAAAGAGACCCAGTACTTC.